This TCR beta chain was captured by sequencing in a study of blood T cell repertoires in COVID-19. V was shortened by 1 base and J by 8 bases, with 8 bases between the two germline ends. The CDR3 loop spans 12 amino acids. Some clones are missing from TCRdb's copy, which holds only in-frame ones; the method was immunoSEQ multiplex PCR. The data hold a few hundred thousand clones, with approximately 86% observed a single time. Sequencing was done on a sample of peripheral blood. V is TRBV12-3 or TRBV12-4 and J is TRBJ1-2; D not certain. The receptor was derived from a woman in her seventies with COVID-19, enrolled during active disease. CDR3 sequence (DNA): TGTGCCAGCAGTTTAGGGGGAGGAGGCTACACCTTC. It codes for CASSLGGGGYTF.